This TCR beta chain was retrieved from a study of blood T cells in healthy people across ages. General observations from the study: No conclusive comparison of naive versus antigen-experienced cells was possible with unsorted PBMCs.

A second PCR of roughly 7 to 11 cycles used a sample-barcoded 5' primer and a J-beta primer mix. The study obtained at least 2.5 million CDR3-containing paired-end reads from every sample. In TCRdb, the 5' RACE reads were re-called with MiXCR into one record per CDR3 protein. The sample records around 600,000 distinct CDR3 sequences, around half being singletons. As regards this clonotype: Its antigen is as yet unknown.

Source material: blood. The TCR sequence derives from a man older than 75 in good health.

The DNA for the CDR3 is TGTGCCAGCAGTTTGGGACCAGGGAAGAGTATAAACATTCAGTACTTC. Protein product: CASSLGPGKSINIQYF. The chain recombines TRBV12-3 or TRBV12-4 with TRBJ2-4; D possibly uses TRBD1 or TRBD2 (5 bases each). The CDR3 is 16 residues long. V dropped 3 bases and J dropped 6 bases, with 18 bases sitting between them.